The 14 T cell receptor beta chains listed next were all sequenced from one sample in a study of regulatory T cells in long-lasting Graves disease. Through Arm-PCR of CDR3 regions and iRepertoire HTBI primers, TCR beta libraries were built. TCRdb itself ran the multiplex PCR reads through MiXCR, one entry per CDR3 protein. The sample shows a few hundred thousand distinct CDR3 sequences, roughly a fifth of them seen only once. The time point was: persistent/refractory GD, antithyroid drugs over 5 years with positive TRAb. The TCR library used RNA extracted from PBMCs. The material sequenced was peripheral blood mononuclear cells (PBMCs), taken when the disease was refractory, from a patient treated with antithyroid drugs. The receptors come from a female donor with Graves disease.

This clonotype was counted ten times or more. The chain links TRBV12-5 to TRBJ2-5; D not certain. The germline V gene encodes CDR1 LGHNT and CDR2 FRNRAP. The ends were cut back, 1 base at V and 5 bases at J, with 8 bases in the middle. The length of the CDR3 is 13 residues. The CDR3 spells CASGLEAEETQYF. CDR3 nucleotide sequence: TGTGCTAGTGGTTTGGAGGCCGAGGAGACCCAGTACTTC.

This clonotype was seen at least ten times. CDR3 bases: TGTGCCAGCAGTAAAGGGGGGCGGGGGATTAGGGAAAAACTGTTTTTT. Amino acids: CASSKGGRGIREKLFF. The chain joins TRBV28 to TRBJ1-4; perhaps TRBD1 as D (6 bases). V was shortened by 5 bases and J by 8 bases, with 21 bases between the two germline ends. This CDR3 spans 16 amino acids. From germline, CDR1 is MDHEN and CDR2 SYDVKM.

This sequence joins TRBV7-3 and TRBJ2-7, with TRBD1 identical over 7 bases. Germline V lookup: CDR1 SGHTA, CDR2 FQGTGA. CDR3 length: 15 amino acids. V lost 5 bases and J lost 4; bases outside the gene matches: 11. This CDR3 reads CASSARPGQQYEQYF. The CDR3, as DNA: TGTGCCAGCAGCGCACGACCGGGACAGCAATACGAGCAGTACTTC.

A note on this clonotype: This may stem from a read error, because a much larger clone lies one nucleotide away. The genes are TRBV6-1 and TRBJ1-1, with 9 bases that match TRBD1. Germline lookup yields CDR1 MNHNS and CDR2 SASEGT. CDR3 length: 20 residues. CDR3 DNA: TGTGCCAGCAGTCCCCAGGGGACAGGGTACCACCCATCGGAGAACACTGGAGCTTTCTTT. This encodes CASSPQGTGYHPSENTGAFF.

About this clonotype: A much larger clone sits a single nucleotide away, making a read error possible. No conserved phenylalanine or tryptophan is present at the end of the CDR3, so a read error is the likely explanation. The chain recombines TRBV27 with TRBJ1-2; 9 nucleotides agree with TRBD1. V lost 4 bases to trimming and J lost 8 bases; unmatched junction nucleotides: 8. Per the germline V gene, CDR1 is MNHEY and CDR2 is SMNVEV (reference sequence). The CDR3 loop spans 14 amino acids. The CDR3 here is CASSYGTGSSGYTS. The DNA of the CDR3 is TGTGCCAGCAGTTACGGGACAGGGAGCTCCGGCTACACCTCC.

This clonotype was found a few times. The V call is TRBV4-1, the J call TRBJ2-5, with TRBD1 matching 7 bases. The V gene's germline CDR1 is MGHRA and CDR2 YSYEKL. CDR3 length equals 15 residues. V lost 4 bases and J lost 2; bases outside the gene matches: 7. The CDR3 loop reads CASSPEGAGQETQYF. DNA of the CDR3: TGCGCCAGCAGCCCCGAGGGGGCAGGGCAAGAGACCCAGTACTTC.

Turning to this clonotype: Possible read error: a much larger clone is one base away. V usage is TRBV6-1 and J usage is TRBJ2-7; 8 bases agree with TRBD1. The CDR3 is 15 residues long. The V gene end was trimmed by 6 bases and the J gene end by 2 bases; junction bases not matched to a gene: 9. Germline CDR1 reads MNHNS; CDR2 reads SASEGT. CDR3 amino acids: CASRDGQGGTYEQYF. CDR3 coding DNA: TGTGCCAGCAGAGACGGACAGGGTGGTACCTACGAGCAGTACTTC.

The chain links TRBV20-1 to TRBJ1-5; 8 positions match TRBD1. The CDR3 runs 15 residues. The V gene's germline CDR1 is DFQATT and CDR2 SNEGSKA (reference sequence). V gave up 0 bases and J gave up 6 bases; unmatched junction bases: 7. The CDR3 sequence: CSARDFGQGGQPQHF. The CDR3 coding sequence is TGCAGTGCTAGAGATTTCGGACAGGGCGGTCAGCCCCAGCATTTT.

The sample holds a few counts of this clonotype. The chain's CDR3 is CSARRGGRAYEQYF. The CDR3 DNA is TGCAGTGCCAGACGGGGGGGGAGAGCCTACGAGCAGTACTTC. The chain combines TRBV20-1 with TRBJ2-7; 8 positions agree with TRBD2. This CDR3 is 14 amino acids long. The V gene end was trimmed by 6 bases and the J gene end by 2 bases; junction bases not matched to a gene: 9. In germline, CDR1 is DFQATT, CDR2 SNEGSKA (reference sequence).

This clonotype was seen more than once but under ten times. This chain joins TRBV4-1 and TRBJ2-5; the D gene is possibly TRBD1 (6 bases). Trimming removed 2 bases from V and 5 bases from J, with 15 bases in between. This CDR3 region has 15 residues. Germline V gene data show CDR1 as MGHRA and CDR2 as YSYEKL. The chain's CDR3 is CASSQTFTGLETQYF. Written as DNA, the CDR3 is TGCGCCAGCAGCCAAACCTTCACAGGGTTGGAGACCCAGTACTTC.

The table lists this clonotype with a few counts. This chain connects TRBV20-1 to TRBJ2-2; D might be TRBD1 (5 bases). From germline, CDR1 is DFQATT and CDR2 SNEGSKA (reference sequence). V lost 0 bases, J lost 6 bases, and 14 bases lay in between. The CDR3 extends over 15 amino acids. CDR3: CSARDLRLGPGELFF. The CDR3 nucleotides read TGCAGTGCTAGAGATCTTCGTCTGGGGCCCGGGGAGCTGTTTTTT.

As for this clonotype: This may come from a read error, since a much larger clone is one base off. The genes are TRBV28 and TRBJ2-7, with 15 nucleotides matching TRBD2. The CDR3 extends over 17 amino acids. Germline CDR1 is MDHEN and CDR2 is SYDVKM. The CDR3: CANSLRGLAGGLYEQYF. CDR3 DNA: TGTGCCAACAGTTTAAGGGGACTAGCGGGAGGCCTATACGAGCAGTACTTC.

Details on this clonotype: This may stem from a read error, because a much larger clone lies one nucleotide away. The final CDR3 position lacks the conserved phenylalanine or tryptophan, pointing to a likely read error. This chain uses TRBV7-8 with TRBJ1-1; D possibly corresponds to TRBD1 (6 bases). Trimming removed 5 bases at V and 1 base at J, with 11 bases between. Germline V CDR1 and CDR2: SGHVS, FQNEAQ. The CDR3 has 14 residues. The CDR3 region is CASSAGARNTEAFS. CDR3 DNA: TGTGCCAGCAGCGCGGGGGCGCGGAACACTGAAGCTTTCTCT.

This clonotype showed up just a few times. The gene calls are TRBV5-1 and TRBJ1-1, with D tentatively TRBD1 (5 bases). Germline V gene data show CDR1 as SGHRS and CDR2 as YFSETQ. Trimming pared 4 bases from V and 0 bases from J, leaving 10 bases between. The CDR3 extends over 14 amino acids. The chain's CDR3 is CASSPEGMNTEAFF. Written as DNA, the CDR3 is TGCGCCAGCAGCCCCGAGGGGATGAACACTGAAGCTTTCTTT.